This T cell receptor (beta chain) was sequenced for a study of shared clonotypes between healthy human individuals. About the research overall: Sampling drew on donors who were two women and three men aged 18 to 49. Notes on the study in general: Several donors shared approximately 5% of their naive CD4 clonotypes.

Healthy HIV-negative adults with no recent acute infections or vaccinations were recruited as donors. As for this clone: Its antigen remains unknown.

Germline values: CDR1 SGHRS, CDR2 YFSETQ. The CDR3 contains 14 residues. Trimming pared 4 bases from V and 3 bases from J, leaving 11 bases between. The authors split each subset's genomic DNA evenly across several immunoSEQ plates. Generated by immunoSEQ multiplex PCR, the TCRdb table keeps only in-frame clones and is missing some. The sample includes 1 million to 1.3 million clones, about 84% of them seen just once. The sequenced material came from memory CD4+ T cells from PBMCs. The subset: CD45RA-negative fraction. The chain joins TRBV5-1 to TRBJ1-3; D is perhaps TRBD1 (6 bases). The receptor comes from a man between 18 and 29 years old in good health. Some clones in this sample may be carry-over from other donors' samples. The DNA of the CDR3 is TGCGCCAGCAGCCCAGGACAGATTGGAAACACCATATATTTT. Its protein is CASSPGQIGNTIYF.